This TCR beta chain comes out of a study of immune characterization of retroperitoneal liposarcoma. On this clonotype: One end of the junction is discordant with germline, which a read error may explain.

TCRdb fed the PCR reads into MiXCR, producing one record per CDR3 protein. The sample shows 15,000 or so distinct CDR3 sequences, 40% to 50% of them seen only once. Germline V CDR1 and CDR2: SGHVS, FNYEAQ. The CDR3 length is 15 residues. Sequencing used tumor tissue. This rearrangement joins TRBV7-6 to TRBJ2-1, with 10 bases aligning to TRBD2. This receptor was taken from a female donor with retroperitoneal liposarcoma. The CDR3 DNA is TGTGCTAGCAGCCCTCTAGCGGGAGTAGACAATGAGCAGTTCTTC. This sequence encodes CASSPLAGVDNEQFF.